This TCR beta chain is drawn from a study of blood T cell repertoires in COVID-19. The CDR3 has 14 residues. Losses at the gene ends were 4 bases for V and 5 bases for J; bases not matched to a gene: 9. The germline V gene encodes CDR1 SGHRS and CDR2 YFSETQ. Libraries were prepared by immunoSEQ multiplex PCR; TCRdb keeps only in-frame clonotypes and omits some of them. The sample gives about 150,000 clones, approximately 80% of which show up once; around 0.62% is in the top ten. V and J are TRBV5-1 and TRBJ2-7; TRBD2 aligns across 7 bases. Sequencing input: peripheral blood. The source of this sequence is a man aged 60 to 75 with acute or convalescent COVID-19. The chain's CDR3 is CASSGWRGSNEQYF. In DNA, the CDR3 is TGCGCCAGCAGCGGGTGGCGCGGGAGCAACGAGCAGTACTTC. Combining the CDR3 with reference TRBV5-1 and TRBJ2-7 gives the whole variable domain KAGVTQTPRYLIKTRGQQVTLSCSPISGHRSVSWYQQTPGQGLQFLFEYFSETQRNKGNFPGRFSGRQFSNSRSEMNVSTLELGDSALYLCASSGWRGSNEQYFGPGTRLTVT.